The 28 T cell receptor beta chains reported below all come from one sample, sequenced in a study of blood T cell repertoires in COVID-19. Clones were sequenced by immunoSEQ multiplex PCR, and TCRdb holds only the in-frame ones, with some missing. The table lists about 270,000 clones, just under 90% of them singletons. Input material: PBMCs or T cells enriched from blood (not recorded which). The receptors originated from a woman aged 25 to 39 with acute COVID-19.

The rearrangement joins TRBV28 to TRBJ2-7; 7 bases agree with TRBD1. In germline, CDR1 is MDHEN, CDR2 SYDVKM. V lost 5 bases to trimming and J lost 2 bases; unmatched junction nucleotides: 9. CDR3 size: 15 residues. CDR3 protein: CASSAWTGVTYEQYF. Written as DNA, the CDR3 is TGTGCCAGCAGTGCTTGGACAGGTGTTACCTACGAGCAGTACTTC.

This clone was picked up a small number of times. At one end, the junction sequence differs from germline, possibly due to a read error. This chain joins TRBV6-1 and TRBJ2-7; TRBD2 agrees at 14 bases. The CDR3 sequence is 13 residues long. Germline V gene sequence: CDR1 MNHNS, CDR2 SASEGT. CDR3 in amino acids: CASSELGTSGSVF. CDR3 nucleotides: TGTGCCAGCAGTGAATTGGGGACTAGCGGGAGTGTGTTC.

J is TRBJ2-3 and V is TRBV5-1, with a possible D match to TRBD2 (5 bases). Trimming left V 0 bases short and J 0 bases short, with 11 bases between. This CDR3 has 16 amino acids. Germline V gives CDR1 SGHRS, CDR2 YFSETQ. Written as DNA, the CDR3 is TGCGCCAGCAGCTTGGGTTTAGCGATTAGCACAGATACGCAGTATTTT. Its protein product is CASSLGLAISTDTQYF. Full variable domain (missing parts from reference TRBV5-1 and TRBJ2-3): KAGVTQTPRYLIKTRGQQVTLSCSPISGHRSVSWYQQTPGQGLQFLFEYFSETQRNKGNFPGRFSGRQFSNSRSEMNVSTLELGDSALYLCASSLGLAISTDTQYFGPGTRLTVL.

The chain employs TRBV28 and TRBJ2-7; TRBD2 aligns across 12 bases. V lost 4 bases, J lost 3 bases, and 10 bases stayed unmatched. Germline V gene lookup returns CDR1 MDHEN and CDR2 SYDVKM. This CDR3 comprises 17 residues. CDR3: CASSSFLAGGPSYEQYF. The DNA for the CDR3 is TGTGCCAGCAGTTCGTTTCTAGCGGGAGGGCCGAGCTACGAGCAGTACTTC.

This clone was counted once. The gene calls are TRBV4-2 and TRBJ1-1; the match to TRBD1 covers 11 bases. This CDR3 has 16 amino acids. CDR1 is LGHNA, CDR2 YNFKEQ, per germline. J was trimmed by 6 bases and V by 0 bases; bases with no gene match: 6. As DNA, the CDR3 is TGTGCCAGCAGCCAAGAATGGACAGGGGGCTTTTCTGAAGCTTTCTTT. Amino acids: CASSQEWTGGFSEAFF.

The rearrangement joins TRBV11-2 to TRBJ2-7; tentatively, D is TRBD2 (6 bases). Germline V gene lookup returns CDR1 SGHAT and CDR2 FQNNGV. V was pared by 5 bases and J by 3 bases, with 14 bases between. CDR3 length: 14 amino acids. CDR3 DNA sequence: TGTGCCAGCAGCGAACGGGACTTTTACTACGAGCAGTACTTC. Encoded protein: CASSERDFYYEQYF.

The chain employs TRBV7-2 and TRBJ1-6, with no clear D. Germline V gene lookup returns CDR1 SGHTA and CDR2 FQGNSA. This CDR3 is built from 14 residues. The V end was cut by 3 bases, the J end by 10 bases, with 13 bases between. Written as DNA, the CDR3 is TGTGCCAGCAGCTTGCAAGGTGAAGCGTCACCCCTCCACTTT. Amino acid sequence: CASSLQGEASPLHF.

The chain couples TRBV5-1 to TRBJ2-7; D uncertain. This CDR3 spans 16 amino acids. The germline CDR1 and CDR2 sequences are SGHRS and YFSETQ. The V gene lost 0 bases and the J gene lost 2 bases, with 15 bases spanning the gap. CDR3 DNA sequence: TGCGCCAGCAGCTTGGCCCCGCAGGAACCCCCCTACGAGCAGTACTTC. Translation: CASSLAPQEPPYEQYF.

This clone appeared a few times. V is TRBV5-1 and J is TRBJ1-6; D unclear. Trimming removed 0 bases at V and 9 bases at J, with 10 bases between. Germline values: CDR1 SGHRS, CDR2 YFSETQ. This CDR3 has 14 amino acids. CDR3 sequence: CASSLEDIASPLHF. The CDR3 DNA sequence: TGCGCCAGCAGCTTGGAGGATATAGCTTCACCCCTCCACTTT.

Points on this clone: The germline gene is not matched at one end of the junction; a read error may be the cause. The chain carries TRBV15 and TRBJ1-5, with D possibly TRBD1 on 6 matching bases. Germline CDR1 LNHNV, CDR2 YYDKDF (reference sequence). The CDR3 spans 15 residues. CDR3 loop: CATSRDGQPNRPQHF. The CDR3 coding sequence is TGTGCCACCAGCAGGGATGGACAGCCCAATCGGCCCCAGCATTTT.

This sequence joins TRBV7-3 and TRBJ2-3; possible D gene TRBD2, 5 bases. This CDR3 comprises 13 residues. Trimming took off 3 bases at V and 5 bases at J, with 9 bases between the two ends. The germline gives CDR1 SGHTA, CDR2 FQGTGA. CDR3 bases: TGTGCCAGCAGCTTCGGACTTCTAGATACGCAGTATTTT. Amino acid sequence: CASSFGLLDTQYF. Full variable domain (rest looked up from reference TRBV7-3 and TRBJ2-3): GAGVSQTPSNKVTEKGKYVELRCDPISGHTALYWYRQSLGQGPEFLIYFQGTGAADDSGLPNDRFFAVRPEGSVSTLKIQRTERGDSAVYLCASSFGLLDTQYFGPGTRLTVL.

V usage is TRBV7-9 and J usage is TRBJ2-5, with D unclear. The germline V and J ends were trimmed by 6 bases and 7 bases, with 27 bases remaining between them. Germline-derived CDR1 and CDR2 are SEHNR and FQNEAQ (reference sequence). This CDR3 spans 17 amino acids. CDR3 DNA sequence: TGTGCCAGCAGTATGGAATTAGGTCACTCCGGAAGAGGGACCCAGTACTTC. Amino acids: CASSMELGHSGRGTQYF.

This sequence joins TRBV6-4 and TRBJ2-3, with D hard to call. V dropped 6 bases and J dropped 0 bases, with 7 bases sitting between them. The germline CDR1 and CDR2 sequences are MRHNA and SNTAGT. This CDR3 is 13 amino acids long. The CDR3 region is CASSATSTDTQYF. In nucleotides, the CDR3 is TGTGCCAGCAGCGCCACTAGCACAGATACGCAGTATTTT.

V and J are TRBV5-5 and TRBJ2-3; a possible D gene is TRBD2 (5 bases). V was shortened by 0 bases and J by 2 bases, with 16 bases between the two germline ends. Germline V CDR1 and CDR2: SGHKS, YYEKEE (reference sequence). This CDR3 comprises 17 residues. Here the CDR3 DNA reads TGTGCCAGCAGCTTGGGGCTAGCCGTAGGTCACACAGATACGCAGTATTTT. Its protein product is CASSLGLAVGHTDTQYF.

The gene calls are TRBV19 and TRBJ1-1; 8 bases are a match to TRBD1. Germline V lookup: CDR1 LNHDA, CDR2 SQIVND (reference sequence). This CDR3 region has 14 residues. The ends lost 6 bases at V and 3 bases at J; junction bases unmatched: 6. The CDR3 reads CASSLDRAYTEAFF. Written as DNA, the CDR3 is TGTGCCAGTAGCCTGGACAGGGCTTACACTGAAGCTTTCTTT.

The chain employs TRBV5-1 and TRBJ1-5; D gene uncertain. The germline V gene has CDR1 SGHRS and CDR2 YFSETQ. Deletions cut 0 bases from V and 2 bases from J, with 9 bases between. The CDR3 runs 15 residues. The CDR3 coding sequence is TGCGCCAGCAGCTTGGGACTAGATGGCAATCAGCCCCAGCATTTT. Protein product: CASSLGLDGNQPQHF.

The chain's CDR3 is CASLPSVTSTDTQYF. In DNA, the CDR3 is TGTGCCAGTCTCCCTTCCGTAACTAGCACAGATACGCAGTATTTT. The chain carries TRBV18 and TRBJ2-3; D remains ambiguous. The CDR3 covers 15 residues. CDR1 and CDR2 (germline): KGHSH, LQKENI. Deletions cut 9 bases from V and 0 bases from J, with 16 bases between.

The J gene is TRBJ2-5, the V gene TRBV5-1; 12 bases agree with TRBD2. The germline gives CDR1 SGHRS, CDR2 YFSETQ. CDR3 length: 16 amino acids. Trimming at V came to 0 bases and at J to 5 bases, leaving 5 bases not matched to a gene. The CDR3 bases are TGCGCCAGCAGCTTGGCGACTAGCGGGAGAACGGAGACCCAGTACTTC. Its protein is CASSLATSGRTETQYF.

J is TRBJ2-3 and V is TRBV7-8, with D possibly being TRBD1 (6 bases). The germline V and J ends were trimmed by 1 base and 5 bases, with 10 bases remaining between them. The CDR3 length is 14 residues. The V gene's germline CDR1 is SGHVS and CDR2 FQNEAQ. The DNA for the CDR3 is TGTGCCAGCAGCTTAGAAAGGGGACAAGATACGCAGTATTTT. As protein: CASSLERGQDTQYF.

The chain uses TRBV7-9 and TRBJ1-2; D is possibly TRBD1 (6 bases). V was pared by 1 base and J by 7 bases, with 10 bases between. Per the germline V gene, CDR1 is SEHNR and CDR2 is FQNEAQ (reference sequence). The CDR3 extends over 13 amino acids. DNA for the CDR3: TGTGCCAGCAGCTTAGGCACAGGGAGTGGCTACACCTTC. This codes for CASSLGTGSGYTF.

This sequence joins TRBV6-5 and TRBJ2-7, with a possible D match to TRBD2 (6 bases). The CDR3 consists of 13 residues. The ends were cut back, 6 bases at V and 4 bases at J, with 13 bases in the middle. CDR1 and CDR2 (germline): MNHEY, SVGAGI. The chain's CDR3 is CASSEHRGYEQYF. CDR3 coding DNA: TGTGCCAGCAGCGAGCACCGGGGGTACGAGCAGTACTTC.

The J gene is TRBJ1-6, the V gene TRBV3-1 (or the pseudogene TRBV3-2), with 9 bases that match TRBD1. The V and J ends lost 1 base and 4 bases, in that order; junction bases with no gene match: 2. Germline lookup yields CDR1 LGHDT and CDR2 YNNKEL (reference sequence). The CDR3 has 16 residues. Here the CDR3 DNA reads TGTGCCAGCAGCCAAGCAGGACAGGGGTATAATTCACCCCTCCACTTT. It encodes CASSQAGQGYNSPLHF.

The genes are TRBV5-1 and TRBJ2-5, with 12 bases matching TRBD2. Germline V gene sequence: CDR1 SGHRS, CDR2 YFSETQ. This CDR3 spans 17 amino acids. V shed 0 bases and J 1 base; nucleotides not matched to a gene: 4. Here the CDR3 reads CASSLVLAGGSQETQYF. DNA of the CDR3: TGCGCCAGCAGCTTGGTACTAGCGGGAGGATCCCAAGAGACCCAGTACTTC.

The V and J genes are TRBV3-1 (or the pseudogene TRBV3-2) and TRBJ1-1, with 8 positions matching TRBD1. The ends lost 2 bases at V and 1 base at J; junction bases unmatched: 3. The CDR3 covers 15 residues. Germline V lookup: CDR1 LGHDT, CDR2 YNNKEL (reference sequence). In nucleotides, the CDR3 is TGTGCCAGCAGCCAAAGGGGGACAGGGAACACTGAAGCTTTCTTT. Translated, it gives CASSQRGTGNTEAFF.

This chain joins TRBV3-1 (or the pseudogene TRBV3-2) and TRBJ1-1; 9 bases are shared with TRBD1. This CDR3 has 16 residues. The V gene's germline CDR1 is LGHDT and CDR2 YNNKEL (reference sequence). Germline trimming cut 4 bases from V and 7 bases from J; bases unmatched to any gene: 13. The CDR3 is CASSPTSPGTGNEAFF. The CDR3 DNA reads TGTGCCAGCAGCCCGACGAGTCCCGGGACAGGGAATGAAGCTTTCTTT.

This chain connects TRBV7-9 to TRBJ1-3, with 7 bases that match TRBD1. The CDR3 covers 15 residues. In germline, CDR1 is SEHNR, CDR2 FQNEAQ (reference sequence). V lost 0 bases, J lost 7 bases, and 6 bases stayed unmatched. In nucleotides, the CDR3 is TGTGCCAGCAGCTTAGCGCCGACAGGGCATAACACCATATATTTT. This sequence encodes CASSLAPTGHNTIYF.

The chain recombines TRBV28 with TRBJ2-3; TRBD2 might be the D (5 bases). CDR1 and CDR2 (germline): MDHEN, SYDVKM. V was shortened by 3 bases and J by 4 bases, with 11 bases between the two germline ends. CDR3 length: 14 residues. CDR3 protein: CASSFPLASDTQYF. CDR3 coding DNA: TGTGCCAGCAGTTTCCCCCTAGCTTCAGATACGCAGTATTTT.

J is TRBJ2-7 and V is TRBV19, with 8 bases lining up with TRBD1. The V segment lost 4 bases and the J segment 6 bases; nucleotides outside the gene matches: 8. The length of the CDR3 is 14 residues. CDR1 LNHDA and CDR2 SQIVND come from the germline V gene (reference sequence). The CDR3 loop is CASSSGTGGVEQYF. CDR3 DNA: TGTGCCAGTAGTAGCGGGACAGGTGGGGTCGAGCAGTACTTC. The entire variable domain, with the rest obtained from reference TRBV19 and TRBJ2-7, is as follows: DGGITQSPKYLFRKEGQNVTLSCEQNLNHDAMYWYRQDPGQGLRLIYYSQIVNDFQKGDIAEGYSVSREKKESFPLTVTSAQKNPTAFYLCASSSGTGGVEQYFGPGTRLTVT.